This T cell receptor beta chain derives from a study of cytomegalovirus exposure and HLA in healthy donors. Overall study findings and caveats: Cytomegalovirus status was reportedly diagnosed by the classifier with high sensitivity and specificity. Owing to their indistinguishability, certain V segments, notably TRBV6-2 and TRBV6-3, were excluded. Earlier analysis yielded a pattern in which most TCR beta V segments were productive about 90% or about 30% of the time. Relative to equally common others, HLA-associated TCR beta chains showed greater clonal expansion in a later analysis.

A multiplex PCR was run with 60 Vbeta primers and 13 Jbeta primers. Some clones are missing from TCRdb's copy, which holds only in-frame ones; the method was immunoSEQ multiplex PCR. The table has approximately 97,000 clones, approximately 82% seen once. On this clone: Its target is not known.

The CDR3 runs to 16 residues. The germline V gene has CDR1 LGHNA and CDR2 YSLEER. Trimming shortened V by 0 bases and J by 4 bases, and 13 bases separated the two germline ends. The source material was PBMCs. The clonotype comes from a man between 40 and 49 years old in good health and CMV-seronegative. This chain connects TRBV4-3 to TRBJ1-3, with D maybe TRBD1 (5 bases). This CDR3 is CASSQDQQAVGNTIYF. The CDR3 bases are TGCGCCAGCAGCCAAGATCAACAGGCCGTCGGAAACACCATATATTTT.